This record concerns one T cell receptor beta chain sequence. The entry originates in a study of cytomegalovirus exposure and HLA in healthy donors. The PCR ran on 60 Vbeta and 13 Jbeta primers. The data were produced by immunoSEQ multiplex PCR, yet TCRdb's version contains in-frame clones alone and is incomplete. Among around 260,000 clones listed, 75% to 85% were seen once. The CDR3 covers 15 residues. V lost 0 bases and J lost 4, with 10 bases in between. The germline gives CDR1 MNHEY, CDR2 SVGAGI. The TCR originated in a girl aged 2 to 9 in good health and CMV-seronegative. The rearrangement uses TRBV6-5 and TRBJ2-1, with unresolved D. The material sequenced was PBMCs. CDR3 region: CASSYSNRRYNEQFF. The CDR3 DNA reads TGTGCCAGCAGTTACTCGAATCGCAGGTACAATGAGCAGTTCTTC.